What follows are 3 T cell receptor beta chains derived from one specimen sequenced in a study of human T cells and chemical hapten exposure. This sample's time point: patch test 2, 6 weeks after DPC sensitization. Sample treatment: therapeutic diphenylcyclopropenone sensitization with weekly scalp DPC. MiXCR was run by TCRdb on the RACE reads, yielding one entry per CDR3 protein. The sample lists tens of thousands of distinct CDR3 sequences; 8.5% were seen once. The source was whole blood, collected in connection with sensitization to the hapten diphenylcyclopropenone (DPC). These receptors originate from a woman aged 45-65 years with alopecia areata. Some clones in this sample may be carry-over from other donors' samples.

This clonotype was counted ten times or more. This rearrangement joins TRBV9 to TRBJ1-4; 7 bases map to TRBD1. Unmatched junction bases numbered 8, after V lost 7 bases and J lost 8 bases. The germline V gene has CDR1 SGDLS and CDR2 YYNGEE. The CDR3 loop spans 13 amino acids. In DNA form, the CDR3 reads TGTGCCAGCGCGACAGGGAAGGACGAAAAACTGTTTTTT. Translating it yields CASATGKDEKLFF.

This chain connects TRBV5-6 to TRBJ2-3; 8 bases map to TRBD2. CDR1 and CDR2 (germline): SGHDT, YYEEEE. The CDR3 contains 15 residues. V shed 2 bases, J shed 5 bases, and the junction held 7 bases outside the gene matches. For the CDR3, the DNA is TGTGCCAGCAGCTTAAGGGAGAGCGGGGGAGATACGCAGTATTTT. This encodes CASSLRESGGDTQYF. Full variable domain (remainder filled in from reference TRBV5-6 and TRBJ2-3): DAGVTQSPTHLIKTRGQQVTLRCSPKSGHDTVSWYQQALGQGPQFIFQYYEEEERQRGNFPDRFSGHQFPNYSSELNVNALLLGDSALYLCASSLRESGGDTQYFGPGTRLTVL.

This clonotype was counted many times. The CDR3 bases are TGTGCCAGCAGCGCAATAACAGGGCCTACTGAAGCTTTCTTT. This sequence encodes CASSAITGPTEAFF. This rearrangement joins TRBV9 to TRBJ1-1; D is perhaps TRBD1 (6 bases). This CDR3 has 14 amino acids. Germline-derived CDR1 and CDR2 are SGDLS and YYNGEE. Between the trimmed V and J ends, which lost 3 bases and 5 bases, there was a span of 14 bases.